A selection of T cell receptor beta chains follows, all from one sample in a study of T cells after posttransplantation cyclophosphamide. Generated by immunoSEQ multiplex PCR, the TCRdb table keeps only in-frame clones and is missing some. The sample holds some 500 clones, 89% seen once. The specimen comprised CD4+ T cells sorted from blood, sampled after allogeneic stem cell transplant with posttransplant cyclophosphamide. These receptors all stem from a female patient in her fifties who received an allogeneic stem cell transplant from a related donor, was CMV-positive, and had no GVHD. A subset of T cells may come from the graft donor. Both conserved end residues are part of each CDR3. The D gene is left open where the match is weak. Clone size appears in some rows only: once, few, many, or a class for an expanded clone.

cdr3_aa cdr3_nt clone_size j_call d_call v_call
CASSVDRDYGYTF TGTGCCAGCAGTGTAGACAGAGACTATGGCTACACCTTC NA TRBJ1-2 NA TRBV2
CASSTVGLRNTEAFF TGCGCCAGCAGCACCGTGGGACTGAGGAACACTGAAGCTTTCTTT once TRBJ1-1 NA TRBV5-1
CASSGTYPSTGELFF TGTGCCAGCTCCGGGACTTATCCCTCCACCGGGGAGCTGTTTTTT NA TRBJ2-2 NA TRBV19
CASSPAGAEKETQYF TGTGCCAGCTCGCCAGCTGGAGCGGAGAAAGAGACCCAGTACTTC NA TRBJ2-5 NA TRBV18
CASNPPTGHGQYF TGTGCCAGCAATCCCCCGACAGGGCACGGGCAGTACTTC NA TRBJ2-7 TRBD1 TRBV25-1
CASSQVFGASQQFF TGTGCCAGCAGCCAAGTATTCGGAGCTAGTCAGCAGTTCTTC NA TRBJ2-1 NA TRBV14
CASSNGGQRVSPLHF TGTGCCAGCAGCAATGGGGGACAAAGGGTTTCACCCCTCCACTTT once TRBJ1-6 NA TRBV21-1
CASSAMTGLLEKLFF TGTGCCAGCAGCGCGATGACAGGGTTATTGGAAAAACTGTTTTTT NA TRBJ1-4 TRBD1 TRBV5-6
CASGGAVPIDEQFF TGTGCCAGCGGGGGGGCAGTCCCCATTGATGAGCAGTTCTTC NA TRBJ2-1 NA TRBV28
CASSAGPTPLHF TGTGCCAGTAGTGCGGGACCGACACCCCTCCACTTT NA TRBJ1-6 NA TRBV19
CSVAQIEAFF TGCAGCGTTGCTCAGATAGAAGCTTTCTTT few TRBJ1-1 NA TRBV29-1
CASSKDQGGAAGELFF TGTGCCAGCAGTAAGGATCAAGGGGGGGCAGCCGGGGAGCTGTTTTTT NA TRBJ2-2 NA TRBV2
CASSSGGPGNQPQHF TGCGCCAGCAGCTCGGGGGGGCCTGGCAATCAGCCCCAGCATTTT NA TRBJ1-5 NA TRBV5-1
CASSRPGQGPGANVLTF TGTGCCAGTAGTAGGCCGGGACAGGGGCCTGGGGCCAACGTCCTGACTTTC NA TRBJ2-6 TRBD1 TRBV19
CASSESVFSAASGANVLTF TGTGCCAGCAGTGAAAGTGTATTCTCGGCGGCCTCTGGGGCCAACGTCCTGACTTTC NA TRBJ2-6 NA TRBV6-1
CASREGATDTQYF TGTGCCAGCAGAGAGGGAGCCACAGATACGCAGTATTTT NA TRBJ2-3 NA TRBV6-1
CASKRTSAGELFF TGTGCCAGCAAACGAACTTCGGCCGGGGAGCTGTTTTTT NA TRBJ2-2 NA TRBV25-1
CSAGQKGTQYF TGCAGCGCAGGACAGAAAGGGACCCAGTACTTC few TRBJ2-5 NA TRBV29-1
CASSLRDSSYNSPLHF TGTGCCAGCAGCTTACGGGACAGCTCCTATAATTCACCCCTCCACTTT few TRBJ1-6 TRBD1 TRBV7-2
CASSASLPGNEQFF TGTGCCAGTTCAGCGTCCCTCCCGGGCAATGAGCAGTTCTTC NA TRBJ2-1 NA TRBV19
CASSRDRVSNQPQHF TGCGCCAGCAGTCGAGACAGGGTTAGCAATCAGCCCCAGCATTTT NA TRBJ1-5 TRBD1 TRBV23-1
CASSDAGAVTDTQYF TGCGCCAGCAGTGACGCGGGGGCGGTCACAGATACGCAGTATTTT NA TRBJ2-3 NA TRBV10-1
CASSQDWGLAANEQFF TGCGCCAGCAGCCAAGATTGGGGACTAGCGGCTAATGAGCAGTTCTTC NA TRBJ2-1 TRBD2 TRBV4-1
CASSSQTGFSGNTIYF TGCGCCAGCAGCTCCCAGACAGGGTTCTCTGGAAACACCATATATTTT NA TRBJ1-3 TRBD1 TRBV5-1
CASSSPTGEVDTQYF TGTGCCAGCAGCTCTCCGACAGGGGAGGTAGATACGCAGTATTTT once TRBJ2-3 TRBD1 TRBV7-2
CASSLSTGGADTQYF TGTGCCAGCAGTTTGTCGACAGGGGGTGCAGATACGCAGTATTTT NA TRBJ2-3 TRBD1 TRBV27
CASNLGGANTEAFF TGTGCCAGCAACCTAGGGGGGGCGAACACTGAAGCTTTCTTT NA TRBJ1-1 NA TRBV7-2
CASSESGGSVQDTQYF TGTGCCAGCAGTGAAAGTGGCGGGAGCGTTCAAGATACGCAGTATTTT NA TRBJ2-3 TRBD2 TRBV6-1
CASSPGVAGGSYEQYF TGCGCCAGCAGCCCGGGGGTAGCGGGAGGATCCTACGAGCAGTACTTC NA TRBJ2-7 TRBD2 TRBV5-1
CASSVGQGPQHF TGTGCCAGCAGCGTGGGGCAAGGACCCCAGCATTTT NA TRBJ1-5 NA TRBV9
CASSRQGTGERGYTF TGTGCCAGTAGTAGACAGGGGACAGGGGAACGCGGCTACACCTTC NA TRBJ1-2 TRBD1 TRBV19
CASSLDRSSEKLFF TGTGCTAGCAGCTTGGACAGGTCGAGTGAAAAACTGTTTTTT few TRBJ1-4 TRBD1 TRBV7-7
CASSLRQTIDYGYTF TGTGCCAGCAGCCTAAGACAGACGATTGACTATGGCTACACCTTC NA TRBJ1-2 NA TRBV7-9
CASSQTSGYTDTQYF TGTGCCAGCAGTCAGACTAGCGGATACACAGATACGCAGTATTTT NA TRBJ2-3 TRBD2 TRBV9
CATSRDAGQSEQYF TGTGCCACCAGCAGAGATGCTGGACAGTCCGAGCAGTACTTC NA TRBJ2-7 NA TRBV15
CASSAFGGRRNEKLFF TGTGCCAGCAGCGCCTTTGGAGGACGGCGTAATGAAAAACTGTTTTTT NA TRBJ1-4 NA TRBV5-6
CASSLSTDRGTDTQYF TGCGCCAGCAGCCTCTCTACGGACAGGGGTACAGATACGCAGTATTTT NA TRBJ2-3 TRBD1 TRBV5-1
CASSLRNTEAFF TGTGCCAGCAGCCTGAGGAACACTGAAGCTTTCTTT NA TRBJ1-1 NA TRBV11-2
CASSLEQGNYGYTF TGCGCCAGCAGCTTGGAACAGGGCAACTATGGCTACACCTTC NA TRBJ1-2 NA TRBV5-1
CASRKQGSLLSGANVLTF TGCGCCAGCAGAAAACAGGGGTCTCTGCTCTCTGGGGCCAACGTCCTGACTTTC NA TRBJ2-6 TRBD1 TRBV5-1
CASSPRTGNTGELFF TGTGCCAGCAGCCCTCGGACAGGGAACACCGGGGAGCTGTTTTTT NA TRBJ2-2 TRBD1 TRBV9
CASSPPTGGDQPQHF TGTGCCAGCAGCCCACCAACAGGGGGGGATCAGCCCCAGCATTTT NA TRBJ1-5 TRBD1 TRBV7-9
CARIHAVVNKSRANVLTF TGTGCCAGAATTCACGCAGTGGTGAACAAAAGTCGGGCCAACGTCCTGACTTTC NA TRBJ2-6 NA TRBV5-3
CASSQGQGAVSYEQYF TGCGCCAGCAGCCAAGGACAGGGGGCCGTCTCCTACGAGCAGTACTTC NA TRBJ2-7 TRBD1 TRBV5-1
CAWSQQGNQPQHF TGTGCCTGGAGTCAACAGGGCAATCAGCCCCAGCATTTT NA TRBJ1-5 NA TRBV30
CASSREQDGYTF TGCGCCAGCAGCAGAGAGCAAGATGGCTACACCTTC NA TRBJ1-2 NA TRBV5-1
CAWSVGDSYEQYF TGTGCCTGGAGTGTAGGGGACAGCTACGAGCAGTACTTC NA TRBJ2-7 TRBD1 TRBV30
CASSWVDRVTSTDTQYF TGTGCCAGCAGCTGGGTAGACAGGGTAACTAGCACAGATACGCAGTATTTT NA TRBJ2-3 TRBD1 TRBV5-5
CASSLTGTSGSKDEQFF TGTGCCAGCAGCCTAACCGGGACTAGCGGGAGTAAGGATGAGCAGTTCTTC NA TRBJ2-1 TRBD2 TRBV11-3
CASSPRLSRTGYNNEQFF TGTGCCAGCAGCCCAAGACTCTCCCGGACAGGGTACAACAATGAGCAGTTCTTC NA TRBJ2-1 TRBD1 TRBV7-9
CASNFREGRTEAFF TGTGCCAGCAACTTCAGGGAAGGGAGGACTGAAGCTTTCTTT NA TRBJ1-1 NA TRBV7-8
CASSLSQVQDTQYF TGTGCCAGCAGTCTTTCACAGGTACAGGATACGCAGTATTTT NA TRBJ2-3 NA TRBV2
CASSLEGGRNEKLFF TGTGCCAGCAGCTTAGAAGGGGGCCGGAATGAAAAACTGTTTTTT NA TRBJ1-4 TRBD1 TRBV7-2
CASRKGGGYGYTF TGTGCCAGCAGAAAGGGGGGGGGCTATGGCTACACCTTC NA TRBJ1-2 NA TRBV6-5
CASSLQYRGNEQYF TGTGCCAGCAGCTTACAATACAGGGGTAACGAGCAGTACTTC once TRBJ2-7 TRBD1 TRBV7-9
CASSGSGRVPDTQYF TGCGCCAGCAGCGGGTCAGGGAGGGTCCCAGATACGCAGTATTTT once TRBJ2-3 TRBD2 TRBV5-1
CASSEYPSGGKYEQYF TGTGCCAGCAGTGAATACCCCAGCGGGGGCAAATACGAGCAGTACTTC once TRBJ2-7 TRBD2 TRBV25-1